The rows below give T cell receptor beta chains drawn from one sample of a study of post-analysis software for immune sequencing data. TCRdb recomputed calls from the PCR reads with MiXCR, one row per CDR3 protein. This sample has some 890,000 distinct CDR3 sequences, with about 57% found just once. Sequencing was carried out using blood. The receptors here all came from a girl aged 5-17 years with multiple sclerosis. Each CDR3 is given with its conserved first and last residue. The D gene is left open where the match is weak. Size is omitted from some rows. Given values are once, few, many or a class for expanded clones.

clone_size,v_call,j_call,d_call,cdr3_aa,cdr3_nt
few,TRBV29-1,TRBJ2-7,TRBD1,CSVEPTGTGNYEQYF,TGCAGCGTTGAGCCCACCGGGACAGGGAACTACGAGCAGTACTTC
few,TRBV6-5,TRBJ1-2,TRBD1,CASSYRGTGGRSGYTF,TGTGCCAGCAGTTACCGAGGGACAGGGGGCCGTTCCGGCTACACCTTC
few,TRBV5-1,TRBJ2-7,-,CASSTGSNSYEQYF,TGCGCCAGCAGCACCGGGAGTAACTCCTACGAGCAGTACTTC
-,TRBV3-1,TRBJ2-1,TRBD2,CASSQGLAIGYNEQFF,TGTGCCAGCAGCCAAGGACTAGCGATAGGTTACAATGAGCAGTTCTTC
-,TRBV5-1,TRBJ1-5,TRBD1,CASSETSGGNQPQHF,TGCGCCAGCAGCGAGACCTCAGGGGGGAATCAGCCCCAGCATTTT
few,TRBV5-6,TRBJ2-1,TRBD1,CASSRQGAYNEQFF,TGTGCCAGCAGCCGACAGGGGGCCTACAATGAGCAGTTCTTC
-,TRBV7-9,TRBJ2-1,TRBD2,CASSLRKLAGVNEQFF,TGTGCCAGCAGCTTAAGGAAGCTAGCGGGAGTCAATGAGCAGTTCTTC
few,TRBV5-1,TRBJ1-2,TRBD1,CASSEGGTDVTRGYTF,TGCGCCAGCAGCGAAGGAGGGACAGATGTAACTAGAGGCTACACCTTC
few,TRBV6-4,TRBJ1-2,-,CASSESSDPHYGYTF,TGTGCCAGCAGTGAGTCCTCCGATCCTCACTATGGCTACACCTTC
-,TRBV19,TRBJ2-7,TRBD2,CASSIRLAGGNEFYEQYF,TGTGCCAGTAGTATCAGACTAGCGGGGGGGAACGAATTCTACGAGCAGTACTTC
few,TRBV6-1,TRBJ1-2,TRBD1,CASSRTTGAYGYTF,TGTGCCAGCAGTCGAACGACAGGGGCCTATGGCTACACCTTC
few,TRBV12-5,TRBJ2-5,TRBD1,CASGSGQGPQETQYF,TGTGCTAGTGGTTCGGGACAGGGCCCCCAAGAGACCCAGTACTTC
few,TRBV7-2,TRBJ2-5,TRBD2,CASSLIARGGLDETQYF,TGTGCCAGCAGCTTAATCGCGCGGGGGGGCCTTGACGAGACCCAGTACTTC
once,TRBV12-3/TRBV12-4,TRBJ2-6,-,CASSSSASGANVLTF,TGTGCCAGCAGTTCGAGCGCCTCTGGGGCCAACGTCCTGACTTTC
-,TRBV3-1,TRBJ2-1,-,CASSPPSEREQFF,TGTGCCAGCAGCCCCCCCAGCGAGCGGGAGCAGTTCTTC
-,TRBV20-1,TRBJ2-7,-,CSASPLYELGEQYF,TGCAGTGCTAGCCCACTTTATGAGCTAGGCGAGCAGTACTTC
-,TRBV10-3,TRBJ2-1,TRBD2,CASSTLAGHEQFF,TGTGCCTCCTCGACCCTAGCGGGCCATGAGCAGTTCTTC
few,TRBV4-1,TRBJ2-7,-,CTSSQDVVQGRYEQYF,TGCACCAGCAGCCAAGATGTTGTACAGGGACGCTACGAGCAGTACTTC
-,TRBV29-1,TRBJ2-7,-,CSVMPNSVSGYEQYF,TGCAGCGTCATGCCCAACTCAGTCTCAGGCTACGAGCAGTACTTC
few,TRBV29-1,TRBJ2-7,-,CSGRGRYTYEQYF,TGCAGCGGCCGGGGTAGGTATACCTACGAGCAGTACTTC
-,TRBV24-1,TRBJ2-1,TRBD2,CATSESQTSANNEQFF,TGTGCCACCAGTGAATCCCAGACTAGCGCTAACAATGAGCAGTTCTTC
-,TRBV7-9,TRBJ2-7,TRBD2,CASSAGLAEYF,TGTGCCAGCAGCGCAGGGCTAGCGGAGTACTTC
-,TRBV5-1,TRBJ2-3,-,CASTQSFGGTDTQYF,TGCGCCAGCACCCAATCGTTCGGTGGGACAGATACGCAGTATTTT
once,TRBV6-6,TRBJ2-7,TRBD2,CASSYELGLYEQYF,TGTGCCAGCAGTTACGAATTGGGACTATACGAGCAGTACTTC
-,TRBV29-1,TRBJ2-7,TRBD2,CSVVGTSGRYEQYF,TGCAGCGTGGTGGGGACTAGCGGGAGATACGAGCAGTACTTC
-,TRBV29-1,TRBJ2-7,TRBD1,CSRDRVAEQYF,TGCAGCCGGGACAGGGTCGCCGAGCAGTACTTC